This T cell receptor beta chain was captured in a study of T cell changes during pregnancy in multiple sclerosis. The table came from immunoSEQ multiplex PCR; TCRdb's copy has only in-frame clones and leaves some out. The table shows 30,000 or so clones, with roughly 90% occurring only once. Trimming took 3 bases from V and 6 from J, leaving 9 bases between them. Per the germline V gene, CDR1 is SGHNT and CDR2 is YENEEA. This CDR3 has 13 amino acids. J is TRBJ2-1 and V is TRBV11-3; D perhaps matches TRBD2 (6 bases). The clonotype originates from a female donor with multiple sclerosis, enrolled in a pregnancy study. This sample comprised CD8+ T cells from peripheral blood mononuclear cells, obtained in the first trimester of pregnancy. The CDR3 protein is CASSFGSGNEQFF. In DNA form, the CDR3 reads TGTGCCAGCAGCTTTGGTAGCGGCAATGAGCAGTTCTTC.